The 22 T cell receptor beta chains below all came from one sample that was sequenced in a study of blood T cell repertoires in COVID-19. Sequencing was performed with immunoSEQ multiplex PCR; in TCRdb, only in-frame clones are kept and a portion is missing. The sample records 120,000 to 150,000 clones, around 87% being singletons. Sequenced: peripheral blood. These receptors were collected from a man aged 45-65 years who had recovered from COVID-19.

The chain carries TRBV23-1 and TRBJ2-7, with D maybe TRBD1 (5 bases). TRBV23-1 is an open reading frame, and its role is uncertain. The CDR3 spans 13 residues. Trimming removed 8 bases from V and 2 bases from J, with 13 bases in between. CDR3 coding DNA: TGCGCCAGCCCGACCGGCAGGGCCTACGAGCAGTACTTC. Translated, it gives CASPTGRAYEQYF.

The V call is TRBV19, the J call TRBJ1-4, with D hard to call. The germline CDR1 and CDR2 sequences are LNHDA and SQIVND (reference sequence). The CDR3 sequence is 15 residues long. The V gene lost 6 bases and the J gene lost 3 bases, with 14 bases spanning the gap. The CDR3 region has the DNA TGTGCCAGTAGGACTACCGGTAGCGCTAATGAAAAACTGTTTTTT. Protein product: CASRTTGSANEKLFF.

This clone was counted only a few times. The CDR3 DNA follows: TGTGCCAGCAGCCCTCCGAGACAGAGTTATAGCAATCAGCCCCAGCATTTT. Translating gives CASSPPRQSYSNQPQHF. This chain joins TRBV28 and TRBJ1-5, with a tentative D call TRBD1 (5 bases). The CDR3 is 17 amino acids. The V gene lost 6 bases and the J gene lost 0 bases, with 18 bases spanning the gap. CDR1 is MDHEN, CDR2 SYDVKM, per germline.

This rearrangement joins TRBV2 to TRBJ2-1; D possibly corresponds to TRBD2 (6 bases). The ends were cut back, 6 bases at V and 3 bases at J, with 9 bases in the middle. The germline gives CDR1 SNHLY, CDR2 FYNNEI. This CDR3 is 13 amino acids long. The DNA for the CDR3 is TGTGCCAGCAGGGAGACTAGCTACAATGAGCAGTTCTTC. This codes for CASRETSYNEQFF.

The chain recombines TRBV7-9 with TRBJ1-2; 7 nucleotides align to TRBD1. Germline lookup yields CDR1 SEHNR and CDR2 FQNEAQ (reference sequence). The CDR3 is 15 residues long. V lost 1 base, J lost 3 bases, and 5 bases stayed unmatched. CDR3: CASSLVPDRYYGYTF. The CDR3 DNA reads TGTGCCAGCAGCTTAGTTCCGGACAGGTACTATGGCTACACCTTC.

The V gene is TRBV4-3, the J gene TRBJ1-6; TRBD1 matches at 7 bases. The length of the CDR3 is 16 residues. V lost 3 bases to trimming and J lost 3 bases; unmatched junction nucleotides: 5. Germline lookup yields CDR1 LGHNA and CDR2 YSLEER. The CDR3 loop is CASSQTGKIYNSPLHF. The CDR3 nucleotides are TGCGCCAGCAGCCAGACAGGGAAGATCTATAATTCACCCCTCCACTTT.

This chain joins TRBV30 and TRBJ2-2; 7 bases fit TRBD2. This CDR3 region has 13 residues. Germline V gene data show CDR1 as GTSNPN and CDR2 as SVGIG (reference sequence). J lost 4 bases, V lost 8 bases, and 7 bases had no gene match. The CDR3 is CAGEREGTGELFF. CDR3 DNA: TGTGCCGGAGAGAGGGAGGGCACCGGGGAGCTGTTTTTT.

This clone was recorded a few times. The V and J genes are TRBV10-3 and TRBJ1-6, with D unclear. Per germline, CDR1 ENHRY and CDR2 SYGVKD. This CDR3 region has 17 residues. Trimming left V 0 bases short and J 2 bases short, with 11 bases between. The CDR3 is CAISESSSGTYNSPLHF. In nucleotides, the CDR3 is TGTGCCATCAGTGAGTCGAGTTCCGGTACCTATAATTCACCCCTCCACTTT.

The chain links TRBV4-1 to TRBJ1-2, with 10 bases lining up with TRBD1. The J segment lost 4 bases and the V segment lost 1 base, leaving 6 bases of the junction unmatched. The CDR3 has 16 residues. Germline CDR1 MGHRA, CDR2 YSYEKL. This CDR3 reads CASSQGGTGDPYGYTF. CDR3 nucleotide sequence: TGCGCCAGCAGCCAAGGGGGGACAGGGGATCCCTATGGCTACACCTTC.

CDR3 sequence: CASSTRQGGYEQYF. CDR3 nucleotide sequence: TGTGCCAGCAGCACAAGACAGGGGGGGTACGAGCAGTACTTC. This chain connects TRBV3-1 (or the pseudogene TRBV3-2) to TRBJ2-7; TRBD1 matches 9 bases. CDR1 and CDR2 (germline): LGHDT, YNNKEL (reference sequence). V was pared by 5 bases and J by 4 bases, with 6 bases of the junction left unmatched. CDR3 length: 14 residues.

This chain joins TRBV4-3 and TRBJ2-1; 7 nucleotides match TRBD2. J lost 6 bases, V lost 0 bases, and 8 bases had no gene match. Germline V lookup: CDR1 LGHNA, CDR2 YSLEER. This CDR3 spans 16 amino acids. Here the CDR3 DNA reads TGCGCCAGCAGCCAAGATCCTAGCGGCACCCCCAATGAGCAGTTCTTC. Translated, it gives CASSQDPSGTPNEQFF.

The V gene is TRBV14, the J gene TRBJ1-1, with 10 bases that match TRBD1. Trimming at V came to 2 bases and at J to 1 base, leaving 7 bases not matched to a gene. This CDR3 region has 17 residues. Germline assignment: CDR1 SGHDN and CDR2 FVKESK. The CDR3 loop reads CASSQIRDRGENTEAFF. The CDR3 nucleotides are TGTGCCAGCAGCCAAATTCGGGACAGGGGAGAGAACACTGAAGCTTTCTTT.

The chain carries TRBV5-1 and TRBJ2-3, with D possibly matching TRBD1 (5 bases). This CDR3 is built from 19 residues. Trimming removed 4 bases from V and 2 bases from J, with 26 bases in between. Per the germline V gene, CDR1 is SGHRS and CDR2 is YFSETQ. In DNA form, the CDR3 reads TGCGCCAGCAGCGCCCCAAAGAGACAGCCTCAAACTACCACAGATACGCAGTATTTT. Translating gives CASSAPKRQPQTTTDTQYF. Filled out from reference TRBV5-1 and TRBJ2-3, the complete variable domain reads KAGVTQTPRYLIKTRGQQVTLSCSPISGHRSVSWYQQTPGQGLQFLFEYFSETQRNKGNFPGRFSGRQFSNSRSEMNVSTLELGDSALYLCASSAPKRQPQTTTDTQYFGPGTRLTVL.

This clone was detected only once. The rearrangement links TRBV12-3 or TRBV12-4 to TRBJ1-5; maybe TRBD1 (6 bases). The CDR3 covers 13 residues. Trimming stripped 3 bases from V and 5 bases from J, with 8 bases between. The CDR3 DNA sequence: TGTGCCAGCAGTTTGTACAGGGATCAGCCCCAGCATTTT. Its protein product is CASSLYRDQPQHF.

CDR3 DNA: TGTGCCAGCAGACGGACAGACGATTCACCCCTCCACTTT. Protein sequence: CASRRTDDSPLHF. The V and J genes are TRBV6-5 and TRBJ1-6, with D perhaps TRBD1 (6 bases). This CDR3 comprises 13 residues. Trimming stripped 6 bases from V and 8 bases from J, with 11 bases between. Germline CDR1 MNHEY, CDR2 SVGAGI.

The gene calls are TRBV12-5 and TRBJ1-2; possible D gene TRBD1, 6 bases. V was shortened by 7 bases and J by 4 bases, with 13 bases between the two germline ends. This CDR3 is built from 13 residues. The V gene's germline CDR1 is LGHNT and CDR2 FRNRAP. The CDR3 spells CASAPDSLYGYTF. The CDR3 bases are TGTGCTAGTGCCCCGGACAGCCTCTATGGCTACACCTTC.

This clone appeared a few times. The gene calls are TRBV27 and TRBJ1-5, with 7 bases fitting TRBD1. The germline V gene has CDR1 MNHEY and CDR2 SMNVEV (reference sequence). V gave up 5 bases and J gave up 4 bases; unmatched junction bases: 8. The CDR3 runs to 15 residues. CDR3 in DNA: TGTGCCAGCAGTACCACGAGACAGGGAAATCAGCCCCAGCATTTT. Translated: CASSTTRQGNQPQHF.

This chain links TRBV5-1 with TRBJ2-1, with 15 bases lining up with TRBD2. Germline V gene sequence: CDR1 SGHRS, CDR2 YFSETQ. With V trimmed by 4 bases and J by 6 bases, 11 bases remained unmatched. The CDR3 spans 18 residues. For the CDR3, the DNA is TGCGCCAGCAGCAGAAACCTGGGACTAGCGGGGGGTCGCAATGAGCAGTTCTTC. Residues: CASSRNLGLAGGRNEQFF.

The chain links TRBV5-1 to TRBJ2-5, with 9 bases matching TRBD1. The germline gives CDR1 SGHRS, CDR2 YFSETQ. The J segment lost 2 bases and the V segment lost 4 bases, leaving 6 bases of the junction unmatched. The CDR3 runs 15 residues. The CDR3 spells CASSQLGQGQETQYF. The CDR3 nucleotides are TGCGCCAGCAGCCAGCTCGGACAGGGGCAAGAGACCCAGTACTTC.

J is TRBJ2-4 and V is TRBV5-1; 8 bases fit TRBD1. The germline CDR1 and CDR2 sequences are SGHRS and YFSETQ. Germline trimming cut 7 bases from V and 7 bases from J; bases unmatched to any gene: 13. This CDR3 is built from 15 residues. In DNA form, the CDR3 reads TGCGCCAGCGGACAGGGTCCCCAAGGTTCGAACATTCAGTACTTC. This codes for CASGQGPQGSNIQYF.

The chain recombines TRBV4-3 with TRBJ1-2; D gene ambiguous. The CDR3 covers 16 residues. V lost 0 bases and J lost 0, with 11 bases in between. Germline V CDR1 and CDR2: LGHNA, YSLEER. CDR3 region: CASSQDYAGTNYGYTF. The CDR3 DNA follows: TGCGCCAGCAGCCAAGATTACGCGGGTACTAACTATGGCTACACCTTC.

The J gene is TRBJ2-1, the V gene TRBV12-3 or TRBV12-4; D is possibly TRBD1 (5 bases). The CDR3 totals 13 residues. V lost 5 bases and J lost 3, with 8 bases in between. The CDR3 protein is CASSRTFYNEQFF. The CDR3 DNA reads as TGTGCCAGCAGTAGGACATTCTACAATGAGCAGTTCTTC.